These T cell receptor beta chains were read from a single sample in a study of blood T cell repertoires in COVID-19. Data came from immunoSEQ multiplex PCR; TCRdb stores just in-frame clones and leaves some out. The table lists 30,000 to 40,000 clones, around 90% of them singletons. The source material was peripheral blood. These receptors came from a man aged 60 to 69 with active COVID-19. Both conserved end residues are part of each CDR3. D genes are given only for firm matches. Rows give clone size only sometimes, using once, few, many, or a class for an expanded clone.

j_call d_call v_call clone_size cdr3_nt cdr3_aa
TRBJ1-1 TRBD1 TRBV28 - TGTGCCAGCAGTTCCCATCAAGGGGGCAAGACGTTGGCTTTCTTT CASSSHQGGKTLAFF
TRBJ1-1 - TRBV18 - TGTGCCAGCTCACCTTCCAGGGGCAGGAACACTGAAGCTTTCTTT CASSPSRGRNTEAFF
TRBJ1-1 TRBD1 TRBV7-2 - TGTGCCAGCAGCTCGCTGGGGACAGTGGACACTGAAGCTTTCTTT CASSSLGTVDTEAFF
TRBJ2-7 - TRBV9 once TGTGCCAGCAGCCCGGGGGGCAGGGGGCACGACGAGCAGTACTTC CASSPGGRGHDEQYF
TRBJ1-1 TRBD1 TRBV29-1 once TGCAGCGTTACGACAGGGGGAGGGACTGAAGCTTTCTTT CSVTTGGGTEAFF
TRBJ1-1 TRBD1 TRBV7-9 - TGTGCCAGCAGCGAGAGCGAGGGGACAGGGGGCACTGAAGCTTTCTTT CASSESEGTGGTEAFF
TRBJ1-2 - TRBV29-1 - TGCAGCGGGTATTCAGGGCTAGGTTATGGCTACACCTTC CSGYSGLGYGYTF
TRBJ2-1 TRBD1 TRBV5-6 - TGTGCCAGCAGCACCGGGACAGGGGGCGTGTTTAATGAGCAGTTCTTC CASSTGTGGVFNEQFF
TRBJ2-2 TRBD1 TRBV28 - TGTGCCAGCAGGATACAGGGGCTGGGAACCGGGGAGCTGTTTTTT CASRIQGLGTGELFF
TRBJ2-1 - TRBV6-5 - TGTGCCAGCAGGGGGGAGACAGGATCCTACAATGAGCAGTTCTTC CASRGETGSYNEQFF
TRBJ2-3 TRBD2 TRBV11-3 - TGTGCCAGCAGCTCCGCGGGACTAGCGTCAGATACGCAGTATTTT CASSSAGLASDTQYF
TRBJ2-1 - TRBV7-9 - TGTGCCAGCAGCTTAGGCGATCTGGGGGCCAATGAGCAGTTCTTC CASSLGDLGANEQFF
TRBJ2-2 TRBD2 TRBV5-1 - TGCGCCAGCAGCTTGGCCACTAGCGGTCGTACCGGGGAGCTGTTTTTT CASSLATSGRTGELFF
TRBJ1-1 - TRBV6-1 - TGTGCCAGCAGGCAGACAGAGACCCCTGAAGCTTTCTTT CASRQTETPEAFF
TRBJ2-2 - TRBV7-7 - TGTGCTAGCAGCGCCGGTAGATCCGGGGAGCTGTTTTTT CASSAGRSGELFF
TRBJ1-4 - TRBV18 - TGTGCCAGCTCACCGCAGGTGACAACTAATGAAAAACTGTTTTTT CASSPQVTTNEKLFF
TRBJ1-2 TRBD1 TRBV9 - TGTGCCAGCAGGCCCCACGACAGGGCGGGGTTGGGCTACACCTTC CASRPHDRAGLGYTF
TRBJ2-1 - TRBV28 medium-sized TGTGCCAGCAGTTTTTTCGACCCGCGGGGCGAGCAGTTCTTC CASSFFDPRGEQFF
TRBJ2-1 TRBD1 TRBV2 - TGTGCCAGCAGTGAAGAGGGGACAGTCTCCTACAATGAGCAGTTCTTC CASSEEGTVSYNEQFF
TRBJ2-5 TRBD2 TRBV20-1 few TGCAGTGCTAGTTCGGCTAGCGGCAACCAAGAGACCCAGTACTTC CSASSASGNQETQYF
TRBJ1-5 TRBD1 TRBV19 - TGTGCCAGTAGTAGGGGACAGGCGACGGTCCTGTCAGGTCAGCCCCAGCATTTT CASSRGQATVLSGQPQHF
TRBJ2-7 TRBD1 TRBV6-5 - TGTGCCAGCAGCAGGACAGGGCGACGGTACGAGCAGTACTTC CASSRTGRRYEQYF
TRBJ2-5 - TRBV7-3 - TGTGCCAGCAGCCCCGGCCCGGGAGAGACCCAGTACTTC CASSPGPGETQYF
TRBJ2-2 TRBD2 TRBV5-4 - TGTGCCAGCAGCCCGGGAGGGGGAGCCGGGGAGCTGTTTTTT CASSPGGGAGELFF
TRBJ2-3 TRBD1 TRBV7-9 - TGTGCCAGCAGCCCCTGGACAGGGAGGACAGATACGCAGTATTTT CASSPWTGRTDTQYF
TRBJ1-2 TRBD1 TRBV3-1/TRBV3-2 once TGTGCCAGCAGCCAGACCGGGACAGGCGGAGGCTACACCTTC CASSQTGTGGGYTF
TRBJ2-7 - TRBV18 - TGTGCCAGCTCACTGGACTTCCCGTACGAGCAGTACTTC CASSLDFPYEQYF
TRBJ1-6 - TRBV19 - TGTGCCAGTAGTAGCCGACGGACTATAGATTCACCCCTCCACTTT CASSSRRTIDSPLHF
TRBJ1-2 - TRBV20-1 - TGCAGTGCTAGTGGTTCTAGGCGTAAGGACTATGGCTACACCTTC CSASGSRRKDYGYTF
TRBJ2-2 TRBD1 TRBV19 - TGTGCCAGTAGTCAGGGGGTAGAGAACACCGGGGAGCTGTTTTTT CASSQGVENTGELFF
TRBJ2-3 - TRBV7-8 - TGTGCCAGCAGCTTAGGAACAGTGAGCACAGATACGCAGTATTTT CASSLGTVSTDTQYF
TRBJ2-7 - TRBV10-3 - TGTGCCATCAGAGACAGCCCCTACGAGCAGTACTTC CAIRDSPYEQYF
TRBJ2-2 - TRBV6-1 - TGTGCCAGCAGTGAAGCGCCAGAGAACACCGGGGAGCTGTTTTTT CASSEAPENTGELFF
TRBJ2-3 - TRBV12-3/TRBV12-4 - TGTGCCAGCAGTCCAATTGGCACAGATACGCAGTATTTT CASSPIGTDTQYF
TRBJ2-3 - TRBV6-2/TRBV6-3 - TGTGCCAGCAGTTACTCGACTCGCACAGATACGCAGTATTTT CASSYSTRTDTQYF
TRBJ1-4 - TRBV20-1 once TGCAGTGCTAGTAGGAGAAATTATGGAGGACTGTTTTTT CSASRRNYGGLFF
TRBJ1-2 - TRBV28 few TGTGCCAGCAGTCCCCCTGGACTCAAGTCTGGCTACACCTTC CASSPPGLKSGYTF
TRBJ2-1 - TRBV27 - TGTGCCAGCAGTAAGACAGACTACAATGAGCAGTTCTTC CASSKTDYNEQFF
TRBJ2-5 TRBD2 TRBV7-6 - TGTGCCAGCAGCCCCGAGGGACCGACTAGCGGGAGTCGAGAGACCCAGTACTTC CASSPEGPTSGSRETQYF
TRBJ2-5 TRBD2 TRBV7-2 - TGTGCCAGCAGTGACAGTAGCGGGAGAGAGACCCAGTACTTC CASSDSSGRETQYF
TRBJ2-3 TRBD1 TRBV18 - TGTGCCAGCTCACCGCAAAGACAGGGGGCAAAAGATACGCAGTATTTT CASSPQRQGAKDTQYF
TRBJ2-1 TRBD2 TRBV27 - TGTGCCAGCATGCATTCCACGGGACTAGCGGGAGCCTCCTACAATGAGCAGTTCTTC CASMHSTGLAGASYNEQFF
TRBJ2-5 - TRBV29-1 - TGCAGCGTTGAAGAGGCAAAGACCCAGTACTTC CSVEEAKTQYF
TRBJ2-5 TRBD1 TRBV19 - TGTGCCAGTAGCTATACCGGGACAGGGGTTGAGACCCAGTACTTC CASSYTGTGVETQYF
TRBJ2-7 - TRBV10-1 - TGCGCCAGCAGTGAGTATCTCAGCTCCTACGAGCAGTACTTC CASSEYLSSYEQYF
TRBJ2-5 TRBD2 TRBV20-1 - TGCAGTGCTGGTGGACTAGCGGAAGAGACCCAGTACTTC CSAGGLAEETQYF
TRBJ2-1 - TRBV10-3 - TGTGCCATCAGCCAGACTTACAATGAGCAGTTCTTC CAISQTYNEQFF